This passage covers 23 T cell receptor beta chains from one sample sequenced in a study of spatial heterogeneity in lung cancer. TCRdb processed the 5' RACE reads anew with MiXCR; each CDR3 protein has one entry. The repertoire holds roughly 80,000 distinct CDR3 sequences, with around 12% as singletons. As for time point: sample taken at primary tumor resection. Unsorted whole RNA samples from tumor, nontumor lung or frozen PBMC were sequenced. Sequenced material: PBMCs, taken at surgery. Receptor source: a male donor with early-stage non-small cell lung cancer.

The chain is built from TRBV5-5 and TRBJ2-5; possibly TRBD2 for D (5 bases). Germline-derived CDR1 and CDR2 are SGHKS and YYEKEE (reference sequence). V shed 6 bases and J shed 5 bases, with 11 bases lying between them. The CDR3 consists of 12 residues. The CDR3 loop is CASNGISETQYF. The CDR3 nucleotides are TGTGCCAGCAACGGGATCAGCGAGACCCAGTACTTC.

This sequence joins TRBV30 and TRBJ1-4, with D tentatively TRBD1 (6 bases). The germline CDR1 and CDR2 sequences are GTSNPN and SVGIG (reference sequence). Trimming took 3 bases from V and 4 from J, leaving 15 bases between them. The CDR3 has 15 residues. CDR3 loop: CAWRPGQRVNEKLFF. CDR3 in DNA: TGTGCCTGGAGGCCAGGACAGCGTGTTAATGAAAAACTGTTTTTT.

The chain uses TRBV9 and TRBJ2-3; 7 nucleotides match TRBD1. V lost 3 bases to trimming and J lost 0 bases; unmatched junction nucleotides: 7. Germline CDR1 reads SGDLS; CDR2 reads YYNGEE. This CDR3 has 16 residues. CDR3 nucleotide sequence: TGTGCCAGCAGCGAGACAGGGTCTCCTAGCACAGATACGCAGTATTTT. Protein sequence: CASSETGSPSTDTQYF.

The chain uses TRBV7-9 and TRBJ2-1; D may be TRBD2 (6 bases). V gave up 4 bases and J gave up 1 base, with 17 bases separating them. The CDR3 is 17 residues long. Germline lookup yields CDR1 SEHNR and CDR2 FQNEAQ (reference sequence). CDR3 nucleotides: TGTGCCAGCAGCTCGGGGACTTTCCTGGGGTCCTACAATGAGCAGTTCTTC. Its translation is CASSSGTFLGSYNEQFF.

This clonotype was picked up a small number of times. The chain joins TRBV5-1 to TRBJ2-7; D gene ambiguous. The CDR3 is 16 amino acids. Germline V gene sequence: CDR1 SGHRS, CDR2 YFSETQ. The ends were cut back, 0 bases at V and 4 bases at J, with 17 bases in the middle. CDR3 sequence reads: CASSLDPSSIVYEQYF. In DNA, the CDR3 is TGCGCCAGCAGCTTGGACCCCAGTTCGATCGTTTACGAGCAGTACTTC.

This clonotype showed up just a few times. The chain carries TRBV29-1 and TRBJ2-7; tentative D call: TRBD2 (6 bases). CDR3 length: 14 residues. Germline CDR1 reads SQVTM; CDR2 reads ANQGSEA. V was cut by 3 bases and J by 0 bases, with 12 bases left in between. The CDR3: CSVEGRGSSYEQYF. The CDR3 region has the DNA TGCAGCGTTGAGGGACGGGGGAGCTCCTACGAGCAGTACTTC.

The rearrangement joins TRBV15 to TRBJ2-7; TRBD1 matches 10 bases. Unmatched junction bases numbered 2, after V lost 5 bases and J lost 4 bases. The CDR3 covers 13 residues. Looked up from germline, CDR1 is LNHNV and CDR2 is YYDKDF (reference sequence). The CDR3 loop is CATSGDRGYEQYF. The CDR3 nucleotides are TGTGCCACCAGCGGGGACAGGGGATACGAGCAGTACTTC.

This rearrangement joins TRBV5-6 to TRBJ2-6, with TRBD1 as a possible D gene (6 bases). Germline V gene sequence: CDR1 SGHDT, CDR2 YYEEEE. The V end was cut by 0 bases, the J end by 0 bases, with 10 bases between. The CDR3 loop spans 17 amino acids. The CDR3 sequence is CASSLGQDVSGANVLTF. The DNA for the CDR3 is TGTGCCAGCAGCTTGGGACAGGACGTCTCTGGGGCCAACGTCCTGACTTTC.

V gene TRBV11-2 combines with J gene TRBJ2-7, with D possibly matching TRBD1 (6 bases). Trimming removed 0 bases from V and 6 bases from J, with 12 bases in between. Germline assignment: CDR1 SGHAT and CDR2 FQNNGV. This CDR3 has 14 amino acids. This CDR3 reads CASSLDVQGSEQYF. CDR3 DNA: TGTGCCAGCAGCTTAGATGTACAGGGAAGCGAGCAGTACTTC.

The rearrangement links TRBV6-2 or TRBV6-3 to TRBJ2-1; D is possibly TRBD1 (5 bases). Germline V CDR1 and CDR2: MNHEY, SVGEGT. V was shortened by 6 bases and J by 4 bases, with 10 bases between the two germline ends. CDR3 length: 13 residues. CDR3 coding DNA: TGTGCCAGCAGCTTCGACAGATACAATGAGCAGTTCTTC. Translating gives CASSFDRYNEQFF.

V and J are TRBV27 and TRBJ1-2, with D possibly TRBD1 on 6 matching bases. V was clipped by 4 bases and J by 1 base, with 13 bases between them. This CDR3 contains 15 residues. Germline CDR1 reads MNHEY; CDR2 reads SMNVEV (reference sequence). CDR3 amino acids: CASSSSGASNYGYTF. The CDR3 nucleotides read TGTGCCAGCAGTTCCTCGGGGGCTAGTAACTATGGCTACACCTTC.

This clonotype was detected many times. This chain's CDR3 is CASSLRDRSAEAFF. The CDR3 region has the DNA TGTGCCAGCAGCTTACGTGACAGGTCGGCAGAAGCTTTCTTT. The chain links TRBV7-8 to TRBJ1-1, with a weak D call TRBD1 (6 bases). Trimming took 2 bases from V and 8 from J, leaving 15 bases between them. CDR1 is SGHVS, CDR2 FQNEAQ, per germline. The length of the CDR3 is 14 residues. The entire variable domain, with the rest obtained from reference TRBV7-8 and TRBJ1-1, is as follows: GAGVSQSPRYKVAKRGQDVALRCDPISGHVSLFWYQQALGQGPEFLTYFQNEAQLDKSGLPSDRFFAERPEGSVSTLKIQRTQQEDSAVYLCASSLRDRSAEAFFGQGTRLTVV.

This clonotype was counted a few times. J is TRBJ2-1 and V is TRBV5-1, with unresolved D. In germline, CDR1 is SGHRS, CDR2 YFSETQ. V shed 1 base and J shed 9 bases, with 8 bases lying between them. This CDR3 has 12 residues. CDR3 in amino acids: CASSLTVGEQFF. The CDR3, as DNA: TGCGCCAGCAGCTTGACCGTGGGTGAGCAGTTCTTC.

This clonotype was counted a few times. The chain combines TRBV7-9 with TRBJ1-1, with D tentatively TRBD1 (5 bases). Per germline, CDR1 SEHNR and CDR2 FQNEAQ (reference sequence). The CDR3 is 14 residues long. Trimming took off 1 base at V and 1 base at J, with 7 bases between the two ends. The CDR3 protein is CASSLDQGNTEAFF. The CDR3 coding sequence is TGTGCCAGCAGCTTAGATCAGGGGAACACTGAAGCTTTCTTT.

The CDR3 is CASSLLRGAGPLNEKLFF. CDR3 coding DNA: TGTGCCAGCAGCTTGCTCAGGGGCGCGGGTCCGTTGAATGAAAAACTGTTTTTT. The V gene is TRBV5-6, the J gene TRBJ1-4, with a possible D match to TRBD1 (6 bases). This CDR3 spans 18 amino acids. The V gene's germline CDR1 is SGHDT and CDR2 YYEEEE. Trimming shortened V by 1 base and J by 5 bases, and 21 bases separated the two germline ends. The entire variable domain, with the rest obtained from reference TRBV5-6 and TRBJ1-4, is as follows: DAGVTQSPTHLIKTRGQQVTLRCSPKSGHDTVSWYQQALGQGPQFIFQYYEEEERQRGNFPDRFSGHQFPNYSSELNVNALLLGDSALYLCASSLLRGAGPLNEKLFFGSGTQLSVL.

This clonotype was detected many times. The DNA of the CDR3 is TGTGCCAGCAGCCAAGGACAGGGTGATGGCTACACCTTC. It specifies CASSQGQGDGYTF. This chain links TRBV3-1 with TRBJ1-2, with 7 bases aligning to TRBD1. The germline V gene has CDR1 LGHDT and CDR2 YNNKEL (reference sequence). With V trimmed by 1 base and J by 6 bases, 2 bases remained unmatched. This CDR3 comprises 13 residues.

Here the CDR3 reads CASSEDDLPRGDTQYF. CDR3 DNA sequence: TGTGCCAGCAGTGAAGACGATCTACCCCGGGGTGATACGCAGTATTTT. The V and J genes are TRBV2 and TRBJ2-3; TRBD2 might be the D (5 bases). V lost 1 base to trimming and J lost 6 bases, with 17 bases between them. CDR3 length equals 16 residues. CDR1 is SNHLY and CDR2 is FYNNEI in the germline V gene.

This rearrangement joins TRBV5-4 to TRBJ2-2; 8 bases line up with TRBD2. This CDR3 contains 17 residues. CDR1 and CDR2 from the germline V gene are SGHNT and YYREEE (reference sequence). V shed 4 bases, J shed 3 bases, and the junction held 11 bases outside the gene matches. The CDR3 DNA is TGTGCCAGCAGCCCGGCGGGGGGCTCGTTTGACACCGGGGAGCTGTTTTTT. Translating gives CASSPAGGSFDTGELFF.

The chain's CDR3 is CASSGTGGSHDTQYF. The CDR3 nucleotides are TGCGCCAGCAGCGGAACGGGAGGGTCCCACGATACGCAGTATTTT. The rearrangement uses TRBV5-1 and TRBJ2-3; 8 nucleotides line up with TRBD2. The CDR3 is 15 residues long. The germline V gene encodes CDR1 SGHRS and CDR2 YFSETQ. J gave up 6 bases and V 4 bases, and 10 bases lay outside the gene matches. The full variable domain, rest sourced from reference TRBV5-1 and TRBJ2-3, is KAGVTQTPRYLIKTRGQQVTLSCSPISGHRSVSWYQQTPGQGLQFLFEYFSETQRNKGNFPGRFSGRQFSNSRSEMNVSTLELGDSALYLCASSGTGGSHDTQYFGPGTRLTVL.

The chain's CDR3 is CASSSDRGTGELFF. As DNA, the CDR3 is TGTGCCAGCAGCTCGGACAGGGGAACCGGGGAGCTGTTTTTT. This chain connects TRBV7-3 to TRBJ2-2; 9 nucleotides line up with TRBD1. The CDR3 consists of 14 residues. After removal of 4 bases from V and 5 bases from J, the junction contained 2 bases not matched to a gene. The germline gives CDR1 SGHTA, CDR2 FQGTGA. Based on the CDR3 plus reference TRBV7-3 and TRBJ2-2, the full variable domain is GAGVSQTPSNKVTEKGKYVELRCDPISGHTALYWYRQSLGQGPEFLIYFQGTGAADDSGLPNDRFFAVRPEGSVSTLKIQRTERGDSAVYLCASSSDRGTGELFFGEGSRLTVL.

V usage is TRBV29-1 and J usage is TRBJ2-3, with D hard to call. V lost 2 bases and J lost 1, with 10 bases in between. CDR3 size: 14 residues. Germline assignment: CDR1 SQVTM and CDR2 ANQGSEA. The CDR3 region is CSVEPMGRTDTQYF. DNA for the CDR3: TGCAGCGTTGAACCCATGGGCCGCACAGATACGCAGTATTTT.

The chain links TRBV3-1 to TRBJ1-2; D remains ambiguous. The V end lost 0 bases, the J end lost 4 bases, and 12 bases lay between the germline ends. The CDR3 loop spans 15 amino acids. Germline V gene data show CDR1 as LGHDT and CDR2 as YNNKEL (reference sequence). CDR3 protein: CASSQEVRGIYGYTF. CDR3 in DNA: TGTGCCAGCAGCCAAGAGGTCCGTGGGATCTATGGCTACACCTTC.

The CDR3 is CASSYTGGEQYF. For the CDR3, the DNA is TGTGCCAGCAGTTACACCGGTGGGGAGCAGTACTTC. The chain is built from TRBV6-2 or TRBV6-3 and TRBJ2-7; D is uncertain. V was pared by 2 bases and J by 7 bases, with 9 bases between. From germline, CDR1 is MNHEY and CDR2 SVGEGT. The CDR3 loop spans 12 amino acids.